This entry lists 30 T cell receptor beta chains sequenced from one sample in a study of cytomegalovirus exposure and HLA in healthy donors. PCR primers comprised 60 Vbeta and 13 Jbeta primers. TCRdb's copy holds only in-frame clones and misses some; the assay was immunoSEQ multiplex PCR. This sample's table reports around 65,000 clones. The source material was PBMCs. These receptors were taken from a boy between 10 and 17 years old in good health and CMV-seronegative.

The CDR3 here is CASSSQDYGPEAFF. For the CDR3, the DNA is TGCGCCAGCAGCTCCCAGGACTACGGGCCTGAAGCTTTCTTT. The chain has TRBV5-1 and TRBJ1-1; D is unresolved. The CDR3 has 14 amino acids. V shed 3 bases and J shed 6 bases, with 15 bases lying between them. The germline gives CDR1 SGHRS, CDR2 YFSETQ. The full variable domain, rest sourced from reference TRBV5-1 and TRBJ1-1, is KAGVTQTPRYLIKTRGQQVTLSCSPISGHRSVSWYQQTPGQGLQFLFEYFSETQRNKGNFPGRFSGRQFSNSRSEMNVSTLELGDSALYLCASSSQDYGPEAFFGQGTRLTVV.

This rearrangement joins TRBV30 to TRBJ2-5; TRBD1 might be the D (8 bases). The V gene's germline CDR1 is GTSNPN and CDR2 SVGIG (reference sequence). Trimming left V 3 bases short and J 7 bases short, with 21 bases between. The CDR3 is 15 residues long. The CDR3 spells CAWRNRGGLLGTQYF. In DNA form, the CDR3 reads TGTGCCTGGAGAAACAGGGGGGGGTTACTAGGGACCCAGTACTTC.

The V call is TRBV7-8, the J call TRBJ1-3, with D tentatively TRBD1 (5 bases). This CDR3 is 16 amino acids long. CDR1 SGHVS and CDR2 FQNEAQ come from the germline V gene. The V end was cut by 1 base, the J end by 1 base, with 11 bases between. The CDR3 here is CASSLDRGYSGNTIYF. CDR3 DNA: TGTGCCAGCAGCTTAGATAGGGGTTATTCTGGAAACACCATATATTTT.

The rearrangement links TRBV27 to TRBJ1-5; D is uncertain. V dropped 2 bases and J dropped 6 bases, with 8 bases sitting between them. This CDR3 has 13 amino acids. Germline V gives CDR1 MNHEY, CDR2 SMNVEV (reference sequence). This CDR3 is CASSLEPRQPQHF. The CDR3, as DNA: TGTGCCAGCAGTTTAGAGCCGCGTCAGCCCCAGCATTTT.

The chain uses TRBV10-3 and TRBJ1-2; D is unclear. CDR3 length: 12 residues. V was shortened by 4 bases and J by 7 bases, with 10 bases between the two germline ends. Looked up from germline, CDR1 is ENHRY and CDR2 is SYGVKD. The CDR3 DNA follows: TGTGCCATCAGTGGGGAGGGAATTGGCTACACCTTC. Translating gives CAISGEGIGYTF.

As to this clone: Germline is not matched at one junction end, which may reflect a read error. CDR3 protein: CASSEFGRGQGPNQSQHF. The CDR3 DNA follows: TGTGCCAGCAGTGAATTTGGAAGAGGACAGGGCCCTAATCAGTCCCAGCATTTT. The chain carries TRBV6-1 and TRBJ1-5; 8 bases align to TRBD1. The CDR3 has 18 residues. In germline, CDR1 is MNHNS, CDR2 SASEGT.

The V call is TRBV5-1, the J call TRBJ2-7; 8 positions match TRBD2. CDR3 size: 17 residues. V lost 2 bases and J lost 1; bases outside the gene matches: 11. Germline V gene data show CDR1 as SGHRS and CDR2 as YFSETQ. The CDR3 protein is CASSFPGTSGFSYEQYF. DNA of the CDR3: TGCGCCAGCAGCTTCCCCGGTACTAGCGGATTTTCCTACGAGCAGTACTTC. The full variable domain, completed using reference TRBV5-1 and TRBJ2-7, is KAGVTQTPRYLIKTRGQQVTLSCSPISGHRSVSWYQQTPGQGLQFLFEYFSETQRNKGNFPGRFSGRQFSNSRSEMNVSTLELGDSALYLCASSFPGTSGFSYEQYFGPGTRLTVT.

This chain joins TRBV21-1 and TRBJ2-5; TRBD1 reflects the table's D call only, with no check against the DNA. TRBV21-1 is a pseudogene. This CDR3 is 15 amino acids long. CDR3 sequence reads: CASRPGTPTQETQYF. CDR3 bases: TGTGCCAGCAGGCCCGGGACACCGACCCAAGAGACCCAGTACTTC.

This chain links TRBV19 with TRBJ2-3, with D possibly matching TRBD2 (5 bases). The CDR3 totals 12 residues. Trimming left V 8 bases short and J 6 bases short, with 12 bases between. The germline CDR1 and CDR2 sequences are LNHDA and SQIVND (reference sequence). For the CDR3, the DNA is TGTGCCAGTGCCTTTGGGGAGGATACGCAGTATTTT. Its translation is CASAFGEDTQYF.

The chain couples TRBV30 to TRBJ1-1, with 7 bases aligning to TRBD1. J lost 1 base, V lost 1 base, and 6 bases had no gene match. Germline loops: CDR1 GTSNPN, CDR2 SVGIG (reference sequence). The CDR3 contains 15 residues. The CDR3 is CAWSDDRASNTEAFF. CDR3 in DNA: TGTGCCTGGAGTGACGACAGGGCTTCGAACACTGAAGCTTTCTTT.

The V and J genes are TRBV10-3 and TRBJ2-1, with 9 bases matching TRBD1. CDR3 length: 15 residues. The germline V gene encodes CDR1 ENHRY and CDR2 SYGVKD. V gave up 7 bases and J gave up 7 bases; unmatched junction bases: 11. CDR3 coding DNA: TGTGCCATCACCACGACAGGGGGAGTAGGGAATGAGCAGTTCTTC. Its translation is CAITTTGGVGNEQFF.

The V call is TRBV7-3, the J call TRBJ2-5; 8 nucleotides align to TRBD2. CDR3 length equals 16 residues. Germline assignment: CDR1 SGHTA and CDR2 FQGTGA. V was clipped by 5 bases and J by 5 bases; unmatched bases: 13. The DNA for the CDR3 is TGTGCCAGCAGCCCCGGGTTTAGCGGGATTGGGGAGACCCAGTACTTC. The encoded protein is CASSPGFSGIGETQYF.

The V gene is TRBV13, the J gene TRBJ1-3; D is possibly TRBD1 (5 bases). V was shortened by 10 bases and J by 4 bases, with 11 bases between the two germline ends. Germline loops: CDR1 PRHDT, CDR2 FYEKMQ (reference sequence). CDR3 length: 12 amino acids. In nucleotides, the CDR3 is TGTGCCATCAGGACACCGGGAAACACCATATATTTT. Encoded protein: CAIRTPGNTIYF.

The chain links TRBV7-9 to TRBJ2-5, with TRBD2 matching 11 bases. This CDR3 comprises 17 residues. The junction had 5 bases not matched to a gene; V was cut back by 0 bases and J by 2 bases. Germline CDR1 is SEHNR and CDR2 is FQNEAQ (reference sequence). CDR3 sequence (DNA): TGTGCCAGCAGCTTAGCGCTGGGACTAGCGGAACAAGAGACCCAGTACTTC. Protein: CASSLALGLAEQETQYF.

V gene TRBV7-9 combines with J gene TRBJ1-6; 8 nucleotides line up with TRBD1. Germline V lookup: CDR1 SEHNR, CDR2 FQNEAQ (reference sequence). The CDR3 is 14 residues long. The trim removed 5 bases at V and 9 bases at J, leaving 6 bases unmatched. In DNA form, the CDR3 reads TGTGCCAGCAGCCTCGGACAGGGCTCTTCACCCCTCCACTTT. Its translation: CASSLGQGSSPLHF. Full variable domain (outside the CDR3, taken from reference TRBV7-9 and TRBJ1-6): DTGVSQNPRHKITKRGQNVTFRCDPISEHNRLYWYRQTLGQGPEFLTYFQNEAQLEKSRLLSDRFSAERPKGSFSTLEIQRTEQGDSAMYLCASSLGQGSSPLHFGNGTRLTVT.

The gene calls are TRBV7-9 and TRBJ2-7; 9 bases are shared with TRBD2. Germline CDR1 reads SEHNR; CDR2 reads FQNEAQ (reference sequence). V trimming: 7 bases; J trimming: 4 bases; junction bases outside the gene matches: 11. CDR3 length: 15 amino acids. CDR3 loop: CASNGAGTSFYEQYF. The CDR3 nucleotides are TGTGCCAGCAACGGTGCCGGGACTAGCTTTTACGAGCAGTACTTC.

The CDR3 nucleotides are TGTGCCATCTCCGGACTAGGCGGCTACGAGCAGTACTTC. Residues: CAISGLGGYEQYF. V gene TRBV27 combines with J gene TRBJ2-7, with 7 bases identical to TRBD2. The length of the CDR3 is 13 residues. Trimming at V came to 10 bases and at J to 3 bases, leaving 9 bases not matched to a gene. Germline loops: CDR1 MNHEY, CDR2 SMNVEV (reference sequence).

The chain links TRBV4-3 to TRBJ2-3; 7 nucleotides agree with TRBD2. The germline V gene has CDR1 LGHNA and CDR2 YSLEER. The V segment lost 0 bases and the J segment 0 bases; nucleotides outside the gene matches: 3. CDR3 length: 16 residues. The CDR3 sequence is CASSQDLAASTDTQYF. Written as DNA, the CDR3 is TGCGCCAGCAGCCAAGATCTAGCGGCTAGCACAGATACGCAGTATTTT.

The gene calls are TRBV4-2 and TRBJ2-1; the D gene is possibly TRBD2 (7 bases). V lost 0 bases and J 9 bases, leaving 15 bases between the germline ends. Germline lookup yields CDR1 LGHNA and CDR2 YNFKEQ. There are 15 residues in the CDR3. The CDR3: CASSQDGGALGEQFF. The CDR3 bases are TGTGCCAGCAGCCAAGATGGGGGGGCTCTTGGTGAGCAGTTCTTC.

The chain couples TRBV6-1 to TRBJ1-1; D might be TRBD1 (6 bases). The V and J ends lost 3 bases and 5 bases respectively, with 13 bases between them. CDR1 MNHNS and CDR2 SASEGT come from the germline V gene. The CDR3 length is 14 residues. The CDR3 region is CASSERGRGTEAFF. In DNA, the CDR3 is TGTGCCAGCAGTGAGCGGGGGCGCGGGACTGAAGCTTTCTTT.

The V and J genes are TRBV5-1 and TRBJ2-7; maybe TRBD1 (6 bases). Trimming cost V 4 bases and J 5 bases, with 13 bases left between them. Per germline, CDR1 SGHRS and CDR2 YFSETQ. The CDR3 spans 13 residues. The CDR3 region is CASSPLDRHEQYF. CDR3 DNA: TGCGCCAGCAGCCCTCTTGACAGGCACGAGCAGTACTTC.

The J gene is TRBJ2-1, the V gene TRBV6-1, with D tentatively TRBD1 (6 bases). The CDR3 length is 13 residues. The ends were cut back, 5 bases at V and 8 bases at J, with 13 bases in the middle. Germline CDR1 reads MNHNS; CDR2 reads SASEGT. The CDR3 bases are TGTGCCAGCAGTTGGGACATTGACTATGAGCAGTTCTTC. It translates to CASSWDIDYEQFF.

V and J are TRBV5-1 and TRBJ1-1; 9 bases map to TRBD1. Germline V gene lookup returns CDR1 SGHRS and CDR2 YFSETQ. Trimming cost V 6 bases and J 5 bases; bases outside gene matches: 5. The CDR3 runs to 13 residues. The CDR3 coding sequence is TGCGCCAGCAAGGGACAGGGAGGAACTGAAGCTTTCTTT. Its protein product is CASKGQGGTEAFF.

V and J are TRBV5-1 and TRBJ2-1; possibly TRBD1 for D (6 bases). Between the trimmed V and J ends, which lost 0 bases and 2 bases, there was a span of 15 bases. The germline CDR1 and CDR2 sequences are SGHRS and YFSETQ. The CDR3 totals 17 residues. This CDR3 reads CASSLAGVGGPYNEQFF. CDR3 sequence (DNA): TGCGCCAGCAGCTTGGCAGGGGTAGGAGGTCCCTACAATGAGCAGTTCTTC.

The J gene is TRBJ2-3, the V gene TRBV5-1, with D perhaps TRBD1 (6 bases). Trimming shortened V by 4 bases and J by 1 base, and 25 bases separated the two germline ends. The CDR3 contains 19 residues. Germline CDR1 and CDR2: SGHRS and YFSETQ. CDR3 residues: CASSKQGRVNSGRTDTQYF. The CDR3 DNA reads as TGCGCCAGCAGCAAACAGGGTCGGGTTAATTCGGGGCGCACAGATACGCAGTATTTT.

The CDR3 DNA reads TGTGCCAGCAGTCCACAGGGAAAGGGCACAGATACGCAGTATTTT. It encodes CASSPQGKGTDTQYF. The chain couples TRBV25-1 to TRBJ2-3; D is perhaps TRBD1 (6 bases). With 5 bases removed from V and 1 base from J, the gap between germline ends came to 13 bases. Looked up from germline, CDR1 is MGHDK and CDR2 is SYGVNS. The CDR3 contains 15 residues.

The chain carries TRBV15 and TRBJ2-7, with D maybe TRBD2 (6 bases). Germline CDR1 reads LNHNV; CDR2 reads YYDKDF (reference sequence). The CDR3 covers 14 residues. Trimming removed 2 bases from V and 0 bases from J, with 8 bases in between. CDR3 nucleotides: TGTGCCACCAGCAGAATCGGGAGCTCCTACGAGCAGTACTTC. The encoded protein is CATSRIGSSYEQYF. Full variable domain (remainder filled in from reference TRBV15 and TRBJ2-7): DAMVIQNPRYQVTQFGKPVTLSCSQTLNHNVMYWYQQKSSQAPKLLFHYYDKDFNNEADTPDNFQSRRPNTSFCFLDIRSPGLGDTAMYLCATSRIGSSYEQYFGPGTRLTVT.

For the CDR3, the DNA is TGTGCCAGCAGTTACGGCAGGGAAGGCTATGGCTACACCTTC. Amino acids: CASSYGREGYGYTF. The chain links TRBV6-5 to TRBJ1-2; D is perhaps TRBD1 (5 bases). In germline, CDR1 is MNHEY, CDR2 SVGAGI. Trimming removed 2 bases at V and 4 bases at J, with 11 bases between. CDR3 length: 14 amino acids.

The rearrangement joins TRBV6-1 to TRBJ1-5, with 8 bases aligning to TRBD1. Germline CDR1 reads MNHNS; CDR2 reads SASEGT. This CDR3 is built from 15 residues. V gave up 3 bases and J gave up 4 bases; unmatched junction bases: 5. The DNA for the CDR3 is TGTGCCAGCAGTGACTGGACAGGGTGGAATCAGCCCCAGCATTTT. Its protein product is CASSDWTGWNQPQHF.

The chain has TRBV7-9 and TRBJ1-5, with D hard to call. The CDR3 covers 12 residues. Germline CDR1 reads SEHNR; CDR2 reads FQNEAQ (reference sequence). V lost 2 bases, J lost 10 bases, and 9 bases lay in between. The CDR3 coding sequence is TGTGCCAGCAGCTTAAGTGAACTTCCCCAGCATTTT. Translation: CASSLSELPQHF.